The 30 T cell receptor beta chains listed next were all sequenced from one sample in a study of blood T cells in healthy people across ages. The authors ran a second PCR of roughly 6 to 12 cycles using a sample-barcoded 5' primer and a J-beta primer mix. TCRdb passed the 5' RACE reads through MiXCR, listing each CDR3 protein once. The table has fewer than 2,000,000 distinct CDR3 sequences, 39% seen once. Sequencing was carried out using blood. The origin of the receptors is a human donor in good health.

Many counts were recorded for this clonotype. The chain uses TRBV7-2 and TRBJ1-2; D remains unclear. Trimming pared 5 bases from V and 4 bases from J, leaving 8 bases between. The CDR3 sequence is 12 residues long. The germline V gene has CDR1 SGHTA and CDR2 FQGNSA. The CDR3 reads CASSADRYGYTF. The CDR3, as DNA: TGTGCCAGCAGCGCGGACCGCTATGGCTACACCTTC.

V is TRBV20-1 and J is TRBJ1-2, with 10 bases identical to TRBD1. The CDR3 sequence is 15 residues long. Looked up from germline, CDR1 is DFQATT and CDR2 is SNEGSKA (reference sequence). The CDR3: CRAMPGTGVDYGYTF. The CDR3 DNA reads TGCAGGGCCATGCCCGGGACAGGGGTTGACTATGGCTACACCTTC.

This rearrangement joins TRBV2 to TRBJ2-1; the match to TRBD1 covers 9 bases. Germline trimming cut 6 bases from V and 0 bases from J; bases unmatched to any gene: 18. CDR3 length equals 20 residues. The germline CDR1 and CDR2 sequences are SNHLY and FYNNEI. Here the CDR3 reads CASSQNTDRGAHSSYNEQFF. The CDR3 DNA reads as TGTGCCAGCAGCCAAAACACCGACAGGGGGGCCCACAGCTCCTACAATGAGCAGTTCTTC.

With regard to this clonotype: This sequence may be a read error, since a much larger clone differs from it by one base. This sequence joins TRBV7-2 and TRBJ2-7; D gene unclear. With 4 bases removed from V and 2 bases from J, the gap between germline ends came to 6 bases. The germline CDR1 and CDR2 sequences are SGHTA and FQGNSA. The CDR3 extends over 12 amino acids. Here the CDR3 DNA reads TGTGCCAGCAGCTGGACCCCCTACGAGCAGTACTTC. Amino acids: CASSWTPYEQYF.

A word on this clonotype: A read error may explain this, as a much larger clone is one base away. V gene TRBV6-5 combines with J gene TRBJ2-5, with D perhaps TRBD2 (5 bases). The CDR3 has 14 amino acids. Germline V gene data show CDR1 as MNHEY and CDR2 as SVGAGI. CDR3 region: CASGYSGFQETQYF. The CDR3 region has the DNA TGTGCCAGCGGTTACTCGGGGTTCCAAGAGACCCAGTACTTC.

Of note for this clonotype: A much larger clone differs by one base, so this may be a read error. The chain combines TRBV7-8 with TRBJ2-5, with TRBD1 matching over 8 bases. This CDR3 region has 11 residues. Germline V gene sequence: CDR1 SGHVS, CDR2 FQNEAQ. The CDR3 DNA reads TGTACCACCAGACAGGGGGAGACCCAGTACTTC. The encoded protein is CTTRQGETQYF.

This clonotype has a count of ten or more. One end of the junction is discordant with germline, which a read error may explain. This chain links TRBV5-1 with TRBJ2-7; 9 bases line up with TRBD1. CDR3 length: 14 amino acids. The germline CDR1 and CDR2 sequences are SGHRS and YFSETQ. CDR3 in amino acids: CASSLGDRAYEQYF. As DNA, the CDR3 is TGTGCCAGCAGCTTAGGGGACAGGGCCTACGAGCAGTACTTC.

This clonotype has more than one count but fewer than ten. The gene calls are TRBV12-5 and TRBJ2-3; D gene ambiguous. The V gene lost 5 bases and the J gene lost 7 bases, with 10 bases spanning the gap. The germline gives CDR1 LGHNT, CDR2 FRNRAP. CDR3 length: 12 residues. The CDR3, as DNA: TGTGCTAGTGGTCTAGAGTTTAATACGCAGTATTTT. Its protein is CASGLEFNTQYF.

This clonotype was picked up a small number of times. V is TRBV7-8 and J is TRBJ2-1, with D possibly being TRBD1 or TRBD2 (7 bases each). Germline assignment: CDR1 SGHVS and CDR2 FQNEAQ. Trimming removed 4 bases at V and 4 bases at J, with 14 bases between. The CDR3 contains 15 residues. CDR3 sequence (DNA): TGTGCCAGCAGCTCAGGGGGGGGGACGTACAATGAGCAGTTCTTC. This translates into CASSSGGGTYNEQFF. Full variable domain (outside the CDR3, taken from reference TRBV7-8 and TRBJ2-1): GAGVSQSPRYKVAKRGQDVALRCDPISGHVSLFWYQQALGQGPEFLTYFQNEAQLDKSGLPSDRFFAERPEGSVSTLKIQRTQQEDSAVYLCASSSGGGTYNEQFFGPGTRLTVL.

A word on this clonotype: At one boundary the junction diverges from the germline segment, which might be a read error. The rearrangement joins TRBV7-8 to TRBJ2-1, with 13 bases lining up with TRBD2. Per the germline V gene, CDR1 is SGHVS and CDR2 is FQNEAQ. The CDR3 covers 20 residues. This CDR3 reads CASSLGLAGVLSHPYNEQFF. CDR3 nucleotides: TGTGCCAGCAGTTTAGGACTAGCGGGGGTTTTATCTCACCCTTACAATGAGCAGTTCTTC.

V is TRBV4-2 and J is TRBJ1-1; TRBD1 matches at 9 bases. The CDR3 length is 15 residues. Germline CDR1 reads LGHNA; CDR2 reads YNFKEQ. Trimming removed 3 bases from V and 1 base from J; junction bases left unmatched: 3. CDR3 amino acids: CASSQKTGGNTEAFF. In DNA form, the CDR3 reads TGTGCCAGCAGCCAGAAGACAGGGGGGAACACTGAAGCTTTCTTT.

This clonotype has a handful of counts. This chain joins TRBV27 and TRBJ1-2; the D is unclear. The length of the CDR3 is 13 residues. Trimming took 3 bases from V and 8 from J, leaving 13 bases between them. CDR1 is MNHEY and CDR2 is SMNVEV in the germline V gene (reference sequence). The CDR3: CASSFSRVEGYTF. CDR3 DNA: TGTGCCAGCAGTTTCTCCCGGGTAGAGGGCTACACCTTC.

Worth noting for this clonotype: A read error may account for a junction end that differs from germline. The genes are TRBV7-8 and TRBJ2-4, with 7 bases matching TRBD2. Gene TRBJ2-7 matches the end of the DNA better, so the J call may be wrong. This CDR3 is 15 amino acids long. CDR1 is SGHVS, CDR2 FQNEAQ, per germline. The DNA for the CDR3 is TGTGCCGGCAGCCCTGAAAAGCCGGGGGGATACGAGCAGTACTTC. As protein: CAGSPEKPGGYEQYF.

V is TRBV28 and J is TRBJ2-2; D ambiguous. The CDR3 contains 13 residues. The germline CDR1 and CDR2 sequences are MDHEN and SYDVKM. V gave up 7 bases and J gave up 1 base, with 7 bases separating them. The CDR3 protein is CASNDKNTGELFF. CDR3 DNA: TGTGCCAGCAATGACAAGAACACCGGGGAGCTGTTTTTT.

This clonotype was detected a few times. The chain couples TRBV7-2 to TRBJ2-5; D not resolved. The CDR3 totals 13 residues. V was clipped by 0 bases and J by 11 bases, with 13 bases between them. Germline V gene sequence: CDR1 SGHTA, CDR2 FQGNSA. The CDR3, as DNA: TGTGCCAGCAGCTTAGCGTTAACGGCTGAGCAGTACTTC. Protein product: CASSLALTAEQYF.

This chain links TRBV9 with TRBJ2-5, with D possibly TRBD1 on 6 matching bases. From germline, CDR1 is SGDLS and CDR2 YYNGEE. The CDR3 is made up of 15 amino acids. The V gene lost 3 bases and the J gene lost 2 bases, with 14 bases spanning the gap. CDR3: CASSASGTSQETQYF. The DNA for the CDR3 is TGTGCCAGCAGCGCATCCGGGACATCTCAAGAGACCCAGTACTTC.

This sequence joins TRBV5-1 and TRBJ2-2; tentative D call: TRBD1 (6 bases). V was pared by 4 bases and J by 4 bases, with 17 bases between. Germline CDR1 is SGHRS and CDR2 is YFSETQ. This CDR3 spans 16 amino acids. CDR3 region: CASSSVGGSLTGELFF. For the CDR3, the DNA is TGCGCCAGCAGCAGCGTAGGGGGTTCTCTCACCGGGGAGCTGTTTTTT.

This clonotype was observed a handful of times. This chain connects TRBV29-1 to TRBJ2-3, with 7 bases that match TRBD2. The CDR3 totals 12 residues. With 7 bases clipped from V and 7 bases from J, the junction kept 8 bases outside the gene matches. CDR1 and CDR2 from the germline V gene are SQVTM and ANQGSEA. The CDR3, as DNA: TGCAGCGCTCGCGGGGGACCCAATACGCAGTATTTT. Its translation: CSARGGPNTQYF.

The chain uses TRBV20-1 and TRBJ2-3; 11 nucleotides match TRBD2. V shed 4 bases, J shed 8 bases, and the junction held 5 bases outside the gene matches. The CDR3 is 13 residues long. The V gene's germline CDR1 is DFQATT and CDR2 SNEGSKA (reference sequence). CDR3 sequence reads: CSATSGGYGTQYF. CDR3 in DNA: TGCAGTGCTACTAGCGGGGGGTACGGTACGCAGTATTTT.

This clonotype was seen repeatedly, ten times or more. The chain uses TRBV29-1 and TRBJ2-7; possibly TRBD1 or TRBD2 for D (7 bases each). Between the trimmed V and J ends, which lost 3 bases and 6 bases, there was a span of 18 bases. In germline, CDR1 is SQVTM, CDR2 ANQGSEA. This CDR3 spans 14 amino acids. CDR3 sequence: CSVDLNRGGVEQYF. In DNA, the CDR3 is TGCAGCGTTGACCTCAACAGGGGAGGGGTCGAGCAGTACTTC.

This sequence joins TRBV5-5 and TRBJ2-5; D gene unclear. Germline assignment: CDR1 SGHKS and CDR2 YYEKEE (reference sequence). CDR3 length equals 14 residues. The V and J ends lost 1 base and 3 bases respectively, with 10 bases between them. The CDR3 loop is CASSLLITKETQYF. CDR3 in DNA: TGTGCCAGCAGCTTGTTAATTACCAAAGAGACCCAGTACTTC.

The gene calls are TRBV24-1 and TRBJ1-5; tentatively, D is TRBD1 (6 bases). CDR1 is KGHDR and CDR2 is SFDVKD in the germline V gene. Trimming pared 11 bases from V and 5 bases from J, leaving 12 bases between. The CDR3 contains 12 residues. Here the CDR3 DNA reads TGTGCCATTGGAAAGGGGGATCAGCCCCAGCATTTT. It translates to CAIGKGDQPQHF.

The rearrangement uses TRBV4-1 and TRBJ1-4; D is perhaps TRBD1 (5 bases). Deletions cut 2 bases from V and 0 bases from J, with 7 bases between. The CDR3 spans 15 residues. The germline gives CDR1 MGHRA, CDR2 YSYEKL. CDR3 protein: CASSQQGTTNEKLFF. The CDR3 region has the DNA TGCGCCAGCAGCCAACAGGGAACAACTAATGAAAAACTGTTTTTT.

J is TRBJ1-6 and V is TRBV7-3; TRBD1 might be the D (5 bases). Germline V gene data show CDR1 as SGHTA and CDR2 as FQGTGA. The CDR3 has 16 amino acids. V lost 4 bases and J lost 5, with 15 bases in between. In nucleotides, the CDR3 is TGTGCCAGCAGCTCCTATGGGGGGACCAATAATTCACCCCTCCACTTT. Residues: CASSSYGGTNNSPLHF.

CDR3 protein: CASSFQGSYTF. CDR3 DNA sequence: TGTGCCAGCAGTTTCCAGGGAAGCTACACCTTC. The chain is built from TRBV12-3 or TRBV12-4 and TRBJ1-2; TRBD1 might be the D (5 bases). This CDR3 is 11 amino acids long. Trimming shortened V by 3 bases and J by 9 bases, and 8 bases separated the two germline ends.

This clonotype was detected only a few times. The chain links TRBV5-6 to TRBJ2-7; weak D call: TRBD1 (5 bases). CDR1 is SGHDT and CDR2 is YYEEEE in the germline V gene. The CDR3 totals 15 residues. Deletions cut 4 bases from V and 0 bases from J, with 14 bases between. CDR3 residues: CASSRDSHPSYEQYF. The CDR3, as DNA: TGTGCCAGCAGCCGAGACAGCCATCCCTCCTACGAGCAGTACTTC.

This clonotype was seen only once. This chain connects TRBV7-3 to TRBJ2-1, with D hard to call. This CDR3 is built from 16 residues. Germline lookup yields CDR1 SGHTA and CDR2 FQGTGA. Trimming pared 5 bases from V and 7 bases from J, leaving 21 bases between. In nucleotides, the CDR3 is TGTGCCAGCAGCCCTACCCTGGCTCAAGGTAGGAATGAGCAGTTCTTC. Translated: CASSPTLAQGRNEQFF.

The chain employs TRBV4-3 and TRBJ2-1; D possibly matches TRBD1 or TRBD2 (5 bases each). V was trimmed by 0 bases and J by 2 bases, leaving 17 bases between them. Germline CDR1 reads LGHNA; CDR2 reads YSLEER. This CDR3 region has 18 residues. CDR3 bases: TGCGCCAGCAGCCAAGATCTGGGGGTAGTGGGAACCTACAATGAGCAGTTCTTC. Translated, it gives CASSQDLGVVGTYNEQFF.

The sample holds a few counts of this clonotype. This chain uses TRBV28 with TRBJ2-7; 10 bases fit TRBD1. The CDR3 is 15 residues long. V dropped 5 bases and J dropped 2; count of bases not matched to a gene: 6. Germline assignment: CDR1 MDHEN and CDR2 SYDVKM. The CDR3, as DNA: TGTGCCAGCAGTACCCTAGGGACAGGGGCCTACGAGCAGTACTTC. Protein product: CASSTLGTGAYEQYF.

The chain joins TRBV7-9 to TRBJ2-1, with D hard to call. The CDR3 contains 14 residues. The V end was cut by 5 bases, the J end by 4 bases, with 12 bases between. CDR1 and CDR2 (germline): SEHNR, FQNEAQ (reference sequence). DNA of the CDR3: TGTGCCAGCAGCCCATATACCCCGTACAATGAGCAGTTCTTC. This translates into CASSPYTPYNEQFF.